Listed below are T cell receptor beta chains from one sample, sequenced in a study of OX40 agonist ivuxolimab in advanced cancers. Produced via immunoSEQ multiplex PCR; TCRdb's table is partial and in-frame only. The sample contains around 15,000 clones, roughly 71% of which appear only once. The sequencing used CD4+ or CD8+ T cells sorted from blood, collected in a trial of the OX40 agonist ivuxolimab. Every receptor here comes from an adult with an advanced solid tumor such as melanoma, head and neck, liver or kidney cancer. Both conserved end residues are part of each CDR3. D genes are given only for firm matches. Clone size is not always given. Where it is, it says once, few, many or a class for expanded clones.

CDR3 protein: CAGGQGDFRSQPQHF; CDR3 DNA: TGTGCCGGGGGACAGGGGGATTTTCGGAGTCAGCCCCAGCATTTT; J gene: TRBJ1-5; clone size: .; V gene: TRBV28; D gene: TRBD1; CDR3 length: 15
CDR3 protein: CASSPGPSPDTQYF; CDR3 DNA: TGTGCCAGCAGCCCGGGACCCTCACCAGATACGCAGTATTTT; J gene: TRBJ2-3; clone size: .; V gene: TRBV7-6; D gene: .; CDR3 length: 14
CDR3 protein: CASSVGGIDGYTF; CDR3 DNA: TGTGCCAGCAGCGTAGGGGGTATCGATGGCTACACCTTC; J gene: TRBJ1-2; clone size: .; V gene: TRBV27; D gene: .; CDR3 length: 13
CDR3 protein: CASSRTGGVGRSNQPQHF; CDR3 DNA: TGTGCCAGTAGTCGGACAGGGGGTGTAGGTCGGAGCAATCAGCCCCAGCATTTT; J gene: TRBJ1-5; clone size: .; V gene: TRBV19; D gene: TRBD1; CDR3 length: 18
CDR3 protein: CASSENVGLNTEAFF; CDR3 DNA: TGTGCCAGCAGTGAAAACGTGGGGTTGAACACTGAAGCTTTCTTT; J gene: TRBJ1-1; clone size: few; V gene: TRBV2; D gene: .; CDR3 length: 15
CDR3 protein: CASSHSPGAGTSGEQYF; CDR3 DNA: TGCGCCAGCAGCCATTCCCCCGGAGCCGGGACTAGCGGCGAGCAGTACTTC; J gene: TRBJ2-7; clone size: .; V gene: TRBV4-1; D gene: TRBD2; CDR3 length: 17
CDR3 protein: CASSQTGNYNSPLHF; CDR3 DNA: TGTGCCAGCAGCCAGACAGGGAACTATAATTCACCCCTCCACTTT; J gene: TRBJ1-6; clone size: .; V gene: TRBV13; D gene: TRBD1; CDR3 length: 15
CDR3 protein: CASRTGLGTYEQYF; CDR3 DNA: TGTGCCAGCAGGACAGGGCTAGGCACCTACGAGCAGTACTTC; J gene: TRBJ2-7; clone size: .; V gene: TRBV6-5; D gene: TRBD1; CDR3 length: 14
CDR3 protein: CASSVHSSGANVLTF; CDR3 DNA: TGTGCCAGCAGCGTTCACAGCTCTGGGGCCAACGTCCTGACTTTC; J gene: TRBJ2-6; clone size: few; V gene: TRBV9; D gene: .; CDR3 length: 15
CDR3 protein: CASSPSRRGQETQYF; CDR3 DNA: TGCGCCAGCAGCCCCTCCCGTAGGGGGCAGGAGACCCAGTACTTC; J gene: TRBJ2-5; clone size: .; V gene: TRBV4-1; D gene: TRBD1; CDR3 length: 15
CDR3 protein: CASKGQGGLWGYGYTF; CDR3 DNA: TGCGCCAGCAAAGGACAGGGAGGACTCTGGGGCTATGGCTACACCTTC; J gene: TRBJ1-2; clone size: .; V gene: TRBV4-1; D gene: TRBD1; CDR3 length: 16
CDR3 protein: CAWGPTYEQYF; CDR3 DNA: TGTGCCTGGGGGCCCACCTACGAGCAGTACTTC; J gene: TRBJ2-7; clone size: .; V gene: TRBV30; D gene: .; CDR3 length: 11
CDR3 protein: CASSTIILARNTGELFF; CDR3 DNA: TGTGCCAGTAGTACCATAATACTAGCGAGAAACACCGGGGAGCTGTTTTTT; J gene: TRBJ2-2; clone size: .; V gene: TRBV19; D gene: TRBD2; CDR3 length: 17
CDR3 protein: CASSVRSLGPEAFF; CDR3 DNA: TGTGCCAGCAGCGTCCGAAGCCTGGGGCCTGAAGCTTTCTTT; J gene: TRBJ1-1; clone size: .; V gene: TRBV7-7; D gene: .; CDR3 length: 14
CDR3 protein: CASRWGGEQYF; CDR3 DNA: TGTGCCAGCAGGTGGGGGGGGGAGCAGTACTTC; J gene: TRBJ2-7; clone size: few; V gene: TRBV27; D gene: TRBD2; CDR3 length: 11
CDR3 protein: CASSQRPYAAPLHF; CDR3 DNA: TGCGCCAGCAGCCAGCGCCCCTACGCTGCACCCCTCCACTTT; J gene: TRBJ1-6; clone size: .; V gene: TRBV4-1; D gene: .; CDR3 length: 14
CDR3 protein: CASSEYPGGGSTDTQYF; CDR3 DNA: TGTGCCAGCAGTGAATATCCCGGCGGGGGGAGCACAGATACGCAGTATTTT; J gene: TRBJ2-3; clone size: .; V gene: TRBV6-1; D gene: TRBD2; CDR3 length: 17
CDR3 protein: CASSKLTNTGELFF; CDR3 DNA: TGTGCCAGTAGTAAACTCACGAACACCGGGGAGCTGTTTTTT; J gene: TRBJ2-2; clone size: .; V gene: TRBV19; D gene: .; CDR3 length: 14
CDR3 protein: CASSQDDGAYGYTF; CDR3 DNA: TGTGCCAGCAGTCAAGATGACGGAGCCTATGGCTACACCTTC; J gene: TRBJ1-2; clone size: .; V gene: TRBV6-9; D gene: .; CDR3 length: 14
CDR3 protein: CASSQALAVSYEQYF; CDR3 DNA: TGCGCCAGCAGCCAAGCCCTGGCGGTCTCCTACGAGCAGTACTTC; J gene: TRBJ2-7; clone size: .; V gene: TRBV4-1; D gene: .; CDR3 length: 15
CDR3 protein: CASSEALRGSSGNTIYF; CDR3 DNA: TGTGCCAGCAGTGAAGCGCTTCGGGGGAGCTCGGGAAACACCATATATTTT; J gene: TRBJ1-3; clone size: .; V gene: TRBV6-1; D gene: .; CDR3 length: 17
CDR3 protein: CSVAGGGNYGYTF; CDR3 DNA: TGCAGCGTTGCGGGAGGGGGTAACTATGGCTACACCTTC; J gene: TRBJ1-2; clone size: .; V gene: TRBV29-1; D gene: .; CDR3 length: 13
CDR3 protein: CASSTGTGVDNEQFF; CDR3 DNA: TGTGCCAGTAGCACCGGGACAGGGGTGGACAATGAGCAGTTCTTC; J gene: TRBJ2-1; clone size: .; V gene: TRBV19; D gene: TRBD1; CDR3 length: 15
CDR3 protein: CASSHRGKSSYEQYF; CDR3 DNA: TGTGCCAGCAGTCACAGGGGTAAGAGCTCCTACGAGCAGTACTTC; J gene: TRBJ2-7; clone size: .; V gene: TRBV13; D gene: TRBD1; CDR3 length: 15
CDR3 protein: CASSPSTGNYGYTF; CDR3 DNA: TGTGCCAGCAGTCCCTCGACAGGGAACTATGGCTACACCTTC; J gene: TRBJ1-2; clone size: once; V gene: TRBV13; D gene: TRBD1; CDR3 length: 14
CDR3 protein: CASSPGGLVNTEAFF; CDR3 DNA: TGTGCCAGCAGCCCTGGCGGGCTGGTGAACACTGAAGCTTTCTTT; J gene: TRBJ1-1; clone size: .; V gene: TRBV6-5; D gene: .; CDR3 length: 15
CDR3 protein: CASSYPLGVEQYF; CDR3 DNA: TGTGCCAGCAGTTACCCTCTAGGCGTCGAGCAGTACTTC; J gene: TRBJ2-7; clone size: .; V gene: TRBV6-5; D gene: .; CDR3 length: 13
CDR3 protein: CASSYTSDRGPLGYTF; CDR3 DNA: TGTGCCAGCAGTTATACTTCAGACAGGGGGCCTCTTGGCTACACCTTC; J gene: TRBJ1-2; clone size: .; V gene: TRBV6-6; D gene: TRBD1; CDR3 length: 16
CDR3 protein: CASTQSAGGGYEQYF; CDR3 DNA: TGTGCCAGCACTCAATCAGCAGGGGGTGGCTACGAGCAGTACTTC; J gene: TRBJ2-7; clone size: medium-sized; V gene: TRBV27; D gene: TRBD1; CDR3 length: 15
CDR3 protein: CASSSRRASGVTYNEQFF; CDR3 DNA: TGTGCCAGCAGTTCTCGCCGGGCTAGCGGGGTGACCTACAATGAGCAGTTCTTC; J gene: TRBJ2-1; clone size: .; V gene: TRBV27; D gene: TRBD2; CDR3 length: 18
CDR3 protein: CASSFRGNHDEQFF; CDR3 DNA: TGTGCCAGCAGCTTTAGGGGAAACCATGATGAGCAGTTCTTC; J gene: TRBJ2-1; clone size: .; V gene: TRBV11-1; D gene: .; CDR3 length: 14